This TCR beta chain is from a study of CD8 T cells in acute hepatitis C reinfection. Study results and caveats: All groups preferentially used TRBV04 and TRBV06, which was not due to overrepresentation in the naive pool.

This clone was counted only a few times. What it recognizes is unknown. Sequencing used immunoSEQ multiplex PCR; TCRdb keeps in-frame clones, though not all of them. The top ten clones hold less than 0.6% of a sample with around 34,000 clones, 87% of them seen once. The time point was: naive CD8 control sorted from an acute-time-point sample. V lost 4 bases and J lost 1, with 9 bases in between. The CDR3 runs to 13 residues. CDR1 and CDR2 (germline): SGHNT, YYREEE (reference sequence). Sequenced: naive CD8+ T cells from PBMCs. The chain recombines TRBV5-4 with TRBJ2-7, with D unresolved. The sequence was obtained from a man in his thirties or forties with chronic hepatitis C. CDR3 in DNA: TGTGCCAGCAGCCTCACGCCTTCCTACGAGCAGTACTTC. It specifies CASSLTPSYEQYF.